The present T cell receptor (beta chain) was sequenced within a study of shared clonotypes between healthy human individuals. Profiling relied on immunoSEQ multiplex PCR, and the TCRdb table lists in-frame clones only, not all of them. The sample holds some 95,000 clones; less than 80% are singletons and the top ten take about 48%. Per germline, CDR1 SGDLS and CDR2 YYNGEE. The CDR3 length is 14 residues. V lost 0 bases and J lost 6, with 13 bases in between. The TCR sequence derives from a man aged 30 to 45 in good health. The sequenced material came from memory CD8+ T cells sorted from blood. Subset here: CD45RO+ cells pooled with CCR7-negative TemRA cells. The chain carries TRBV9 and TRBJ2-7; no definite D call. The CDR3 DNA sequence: TGTGCCAGCAGCGTAGAGGGCAACTCGGCCGAGCAGTACTTC. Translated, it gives CASSVEGNSAEQYF.